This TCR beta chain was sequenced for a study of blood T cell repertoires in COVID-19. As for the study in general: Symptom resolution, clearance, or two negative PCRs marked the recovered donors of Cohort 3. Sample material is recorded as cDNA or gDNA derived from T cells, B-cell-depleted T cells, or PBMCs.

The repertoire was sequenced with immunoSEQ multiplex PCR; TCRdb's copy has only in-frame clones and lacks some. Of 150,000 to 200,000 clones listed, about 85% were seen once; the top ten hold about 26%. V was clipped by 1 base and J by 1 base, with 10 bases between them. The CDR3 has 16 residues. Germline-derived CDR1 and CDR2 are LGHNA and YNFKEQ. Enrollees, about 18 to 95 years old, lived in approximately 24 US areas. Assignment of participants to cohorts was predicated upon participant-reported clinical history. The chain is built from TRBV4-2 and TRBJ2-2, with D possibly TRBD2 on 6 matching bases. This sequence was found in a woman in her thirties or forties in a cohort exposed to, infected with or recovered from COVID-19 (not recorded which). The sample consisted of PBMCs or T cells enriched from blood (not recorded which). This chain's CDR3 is CASSQGRRENTGELFF. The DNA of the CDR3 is TGTGCCAGCAGCCAAGGGAGGCGGGAGAACACCGGGGAGCTGTTTTTT.